Each of the 16 T cell receptor beta chains below was sequenced from the same sample in a study of T cell responses to AZD1222 COVID-19 vaccine. TCRdb's table, derived via immunoSEQ multiplex PCR, lists solely in-frame clones and lacks some. The repertoire holds about 140,000 clones, with around 89% as singletons. The sample here was peripheral blood, taken 28 days after the second AZD1222 dose. The receptors were gathered from an adult who received the AZD1222 COVID-19 vaccine.

The chain links TRBV6-5 to TRBJ1-5; 9 nucleotides agree with TRBD1. The CDR3 runs to 15 residues. With V trimmed by 4 bases and J by 5 bases, 6 bases remained unmatched. From germline, CDR1 is MNHEY and CDR2 SVGAGI. CDR3 nucleotide sequence: TGTGCCAGCAGTTCGACCACAGGGGGCCATCAGCCCCAGCATTTT. As protein: CASSSTTGGHQPQHF.

The genes are TRBV7-8 and TRBJ2-1; TRBD1 or TRBD2 may be the D gene (6 bases each). From germline, CDR1 is SGHVS and CDR2 FQNEAQ. CDR3 size: 16 residues. Trimming took 5 bases from V and 5 from J, leaving 19 bases between them. CDR3 sequence: CASSRGMRDGNNEQFF. The CDR3 coding sequence is TGTGCCAGCAGCAGGGGGATGCGGGACGGTAACAATGAGCAGTTCTTC.

This chain joins TRBV5-6 and TRBJ2-3, with D perhaps TRBD2 (6 bases). The CDR3 length is 15 residues. The germline V and J ends were trimmed by 4 bases and 2 bases, with 14 bases remaining between them. CDR1 is SGHDT, CDR2 YYEEEE, per germline. The CDR3 here is CASSRPGLHTDTQYF. CDR3 nucleotides: TGTGCCAGCAGCAGGCCGGGACTCCACACAGATACGCAGTATTTT.

The rearrangement uses TRBV3-1 (or the pseudogene TRBV3-2) and TRBJ1-5, with D uncertain. The CDR3 totals 15 residues. V was shortened by 4 bases and J by 5 bases, with 15 bases between the two germline ends. Looked up from germline, CDR1 is LGHDT and CDR2 is YNNKEL (reference sequence). Written as DNA, the CDR3 is TGTGCCAGCAGCCTTCAATCGGGGAGAGATCAGCCCCAGCATTTT. Translating it yields CASSLQSGRDQPQHF.

The chain employs TRBV3-1 (or the pseudogene TRBV3-2) and TRBJ1-1; 8 nucleotides match TRBD1. Germline-derived CDR1 and CDR2 are LGHDT and YNNKEL (reference sequence). With 1 base clipped from V and 5 bases from J, the junction kept 6 bases outside the gene matches. CDR3 length equals 15 residues. CDR3 nucleotide sequence: TGTGCCAGCAGCCAAGTCAGGACAGGGAGGACTGAAGCTTTCTTT. Protein product: CASSQVRTGRTEAFF.

V usage is TRBV18 and J usage is TRBJ1-4; D is possibly TRBD1 (6 bases). V was pared by 6 bases and J by 6 bases, with 14 bases between. Germline V lookup: CDR1 KGHSH, CDR2 LQKENI. The length of the CDR3 is 14 residues. In DNA, the CDR3 is TGTGCCAGCTCGGGGGGGCCGGTGGATGAAAAACTGTTTTTT. Its protein is CASSGGPVDEKLFF.

Remarks on this clone: Mismatch with germline at one junction end may stem from a read error. The genes are TRBV5-1 and TRBJ2-3; 11 nucleotides match TRBD2. Per the germline V gene, CDR1 is SGHRS and CDR2 is YFSETQ. This CDR3 comprises 19 residues. The CDR3 nucleotides are TGCGCCAGCAACTTGTTCCCCCACGGGACTAGCGGTACCAGAGATACGCAGTATTTT. This sequence encodes CASNLFPHGTSGTRDTQYF.

The V and J genes are TRBV11-3 and TRBJ2-1; D possibly corresponds to TRBD2 (6 bases). V dropped 5 bases and J dropped 4 bases, with 21 bases sitting between them. Germline lookup yields CDR1 SGHNT and CDR2 YENEEA. The CDR3 has 17 residues. CDR3 DNA sequence: TGTGCCAGCAGCAATAGCATGGGATTGCGGGAATACAATGAGCAGTTCTTC. Its protein product is CASSNSMGLREYNEQFF.

The rearrangement joins TRBV28 to TRBJ1-6; D remains ambiguous. V lost 2 bases and J lost 10, with 12 bases in between. Germline-derived CDR1 and CDR2 are MDHEN and SYDVKM. The CDR3 covers 14 residues. The CDR3 DNA reads as TGTGCCAGCAGTTTAAACACTCTCGTGTCACCCCTCCACTTT. Its protein is CASSLNTLVSPLHF.

This chain uses TRBV9 with TRBJ2-7, with TRBD2 matching over 8 bases. Trimming removed 3 bases from V and 3 bases from J; junction bases left unmatched: 8. Looked up from germline, CDR1 is SGDLS and CDR2 is YYNGEE. The CDR3 loop spans 15 amino acids. The CDR3: CASSAHLAGSYEQYF. In nucleotides, the CDR3 is TGTGCCAGCAGCGCCCATTTAGCGGGGAGCTACGAGCAGTACTTC.

This chain connects TRBV5-6 to TRBJ2-7; no reliable D call. Trimming removed 2 bases from V and 2 bases from J, with 11 bases in between. Germline V gene lookup returns CDR1 SGHDT and CDR2 YYEEEE. CDR3 length equals 14 residues. The CDR3 here is CASSFSSSPYEQYF. CDR3 nucleotides: TGTGCCAGCAGCTTCTCTTCTTCCCCCTACGAGCAGTACTTC.

Concerning this clone itself: The sample contains more than one DNA sequence encoding this CDR3. The chain is built from TRBV7-2 and TRBJ1-5, with D possibly matching TRBD1 (5 bases). The CDR3 loop spans 14 amino acids. Per the germline V gene, CDR1 is SGHTA and CDR2 is FQGNSA. The V gene lost 1 base and the J gene lost 2 bases, with 6 bases spanning the gap. The chain's CDR3 is CASSLVGGNQPQHF. The CDR3 nucleotides are TGTGCCAGCAGCTTAGTAGGGGGCAATCAGCCCCAGCATTTT.

A few counts support this clone. The rearrangement links TRBV2 to TRBJ2-7, with 10 bases identical to TRBD2. The J segment lost 0 bases and the V segment lost 8 bases, leaving 16 bases of the junction unmatched. Germline loops: CDR1 SNHLY, CDR2 FYNNEI. CDR3 length: 18 amino acids. Here the CDR3 reads CASERGIAGGKDSYEQYF. CDR3 in DNA: TGTGCCAGCGAGCGGGGAATAGCGGGGGGTAAAGACTCCTACGAGCAGTACTTC. Full variable domain (rest looked up from reference TRBV2 and TRBJ2-7): EPEVTQTPSHQVTQMGQEVILRCVPISNHLYFYWYRQILGQKVEFLVSFYNNEISEKSEIFDDQFSVERPDGSNFTLKIRSTKLEDSAMYFCASERGIAGGKDSYEQYFGPGTRLTVT.

The rearrangement joins TRBV10-3 to TRBJ2-2; D may be TRBD2 (6 bases). Germline assignment: CDR1 ENHRY and CDR2 SYGVKD. This CDR3 has 14 amino acids. Trimming removed 5 bases at V and 4 bases at J, with 11 bases between. The CDR3 nucleotides read TGTGCCATCAGTCCCCGGGACTTCACCGGGGAGCTGTTTTTT. Its protein product is CAISPRDFTGELFF.

The chain has TRBV28 and TRBJ2-7; TRBD1 might be the D (8 bases). Trimming shortened V by 4 bases and J by 4 bases, and 11 bases separated the two germline ends. CDR1 is MDHEN and CDR2 is SYDVKM in the germline V gene. CDR3 length equals 13 residues. CDR3 region: CASSSQGGYEQYF. In DNA, the CDR3 is TGTGCCAGCAGTTCACAGGGGGGGTACGAGCAGTACTTC.

This sequence joins TRBV6-5 and TRBJ2-7, with D possibly being TRBD1 (6 bases). CDR3 length: 13 amino acids. The germline CDR1 and CDR2 sequences are MNHEY and SVGAGI. Trimming pared 6 bases from V and 3 bases from J, leaving 12 bases between. The CDR3 nucleotides are TGTGCCAGCAGACGACAGGTAGACTACGAGCAGTACTTC. It specifies CASRRQVDYEQYF.